Included here is one T cell receptor (beta chain) sequence, with context. Its specificity is unknown. The CDR3 loop spans 16 amino acids. The ends lost 0 bases at V and 5 bases at J; junction bases unmatched: 8. The germline V gene has CDR1 SGHVS and CDR2 FQNEAQ. The data were obtained in a study of OX40 agonist ivuxolimab in advanced cancers. Overall study findings and caveats: The authors also found low normalized T-cell clonal expansion in some nonresponders.

The assay was immunoSEQ multiplex PCR, and TCRdb's table has in-frame clones only and misses some. The data hold some 59,000 clones, with roughly 88% observed a single time. The chain carries TRBV7-8 and TRBJ2-7; 9 nucleotides match TRBD1. The input for sequencing was CD4+ or CD8+ T cells sorted from blood, taken in a trial of the OX40 agonist ivuxolimab. The receptor was isolated from an adult with an advanced solid tumor such as melanoma, head and neck, liver or kidney cancer. The CDR3 spells CASSLAETGGLDEQYF. The CDR3, as DNA: TGTGCCAGCAGCTTAGCCGAGACAGGGGGGTTGGACGAGCAGTACTTC.